This T cell receptor beta chain was documented in a study of Ad26.COV2.S vaccination and SARS-CoV-2 variants. This CDR3 contains 15 residues. V was shortened by 0 bases and J by 0 bases, with 9 bases between the two germline ends. Looked up from germline, CDR1 is SGHDT and CDR2 is YYEEEE. As for treatment: around 19 received Ad26.COV2.S at low or high dose, single or two shots; about 5 received placebo; per-sample allocation not given. Following the first vaccine or placebo injection, samples were taken on day 63. The data were produced by immunoSEQ multiplex PCR, yet TCRdb's version contains in-frame clones alone and is incomplete. Of hundreds of thousands of clones listed, more than 70% were seen once; the top ten hold over 1.3%.

The chain is built from TRBV5-6 and TRBJ1-2; perhaps TRBD1 as D (5 bases). The input for sequencing was peripheral blood, taken in a trial of Ad26.COV2.S vaccine versus placebo. The source of this sequence is a person aged 18-65 years who received the Ad26.COV2.S COVID-19 vaccine or a placebo. The CDR3 nucleotides are TGTGCCAGCAGCTTGGGTGACAGCACTAACTATGGCTACACCTTC. It specifies CASSLGDSTNYGYTF.